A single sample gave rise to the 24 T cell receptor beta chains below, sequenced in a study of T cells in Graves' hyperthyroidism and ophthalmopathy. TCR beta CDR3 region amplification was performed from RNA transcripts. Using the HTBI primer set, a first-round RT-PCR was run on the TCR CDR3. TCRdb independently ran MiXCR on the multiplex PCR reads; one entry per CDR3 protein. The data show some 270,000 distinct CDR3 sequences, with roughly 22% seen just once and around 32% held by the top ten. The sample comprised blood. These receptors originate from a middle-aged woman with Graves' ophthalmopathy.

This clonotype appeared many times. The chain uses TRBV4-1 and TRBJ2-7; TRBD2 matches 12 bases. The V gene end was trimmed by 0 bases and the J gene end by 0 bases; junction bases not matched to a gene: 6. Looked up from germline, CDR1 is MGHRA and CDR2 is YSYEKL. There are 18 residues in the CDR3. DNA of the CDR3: TGCGCCAGCAGCCAAGACGGACTAGCGGGATCACTCTCCTACGAGCAGTACTTC. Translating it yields CASSQDGLAGSLSYEQYF.

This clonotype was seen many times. The chain's CDR3 is CASSPEKQGWEPQHF. Here the CDR3 DNA reads TGTGCCAGTAGCCCCGAAAAACAGGGCTGGGAGCCCCAGCATTTT. This chain joins TRBV19 and TRBJ1-5, with D possibly being TRBD1 (6 bases). Trimming left V 6 bases short and J 8 bases short, with 20 bases between. This CDR3 comprises 15 residues. CDR1 is LNHDA, CDR2 SQIVND, per germline (reference sequence).

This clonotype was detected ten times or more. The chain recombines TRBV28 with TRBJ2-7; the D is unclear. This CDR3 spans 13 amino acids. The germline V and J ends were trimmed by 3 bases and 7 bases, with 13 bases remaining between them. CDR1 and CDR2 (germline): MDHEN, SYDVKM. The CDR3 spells CASSFPNVWEQYF. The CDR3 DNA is TGTGCCAGCAGTTTCCCCAACGTGTGGGAGCAGTACTTC.

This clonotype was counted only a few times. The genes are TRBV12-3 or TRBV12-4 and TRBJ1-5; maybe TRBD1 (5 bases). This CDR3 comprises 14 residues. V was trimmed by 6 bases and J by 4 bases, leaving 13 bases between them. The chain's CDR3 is CASSHDRSNQPQHF. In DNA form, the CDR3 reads TGTGCCAGCAGCCACGACAGATCAAATCAGCCCCAGCATTTT.

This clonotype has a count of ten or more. CDR3 DNA sequence: TGTGCCAGCAGTGAAAACCCAGGGGGCGGTAGGTTCTACGAGCAGTACTTC. Translating gives CASSENPGGGRFYEQYF. V is TRBV6-1 and J is TRBJ2-7, with 8 bases matching TRBD1. V was pared by 2 bases and J by 3 bases, with 12 bases of the junction left unmatched. Looked up from germline, CDR1 is MNHNS and CDR2 is SASEGT. CDR3 length: 17 residues.

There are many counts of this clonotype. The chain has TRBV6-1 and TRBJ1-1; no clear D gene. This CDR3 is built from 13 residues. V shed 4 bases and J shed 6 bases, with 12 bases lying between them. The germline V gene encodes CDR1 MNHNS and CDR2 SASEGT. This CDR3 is CASSVTRNAEAFF. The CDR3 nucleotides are TGTGCCAGCAGTGTTACCCGAAACGCTGAAGCTTTCTTT.

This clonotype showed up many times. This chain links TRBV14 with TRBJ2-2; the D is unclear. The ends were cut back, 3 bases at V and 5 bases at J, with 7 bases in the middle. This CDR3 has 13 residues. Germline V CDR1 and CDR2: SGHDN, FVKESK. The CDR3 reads CASSHYRTGELFF. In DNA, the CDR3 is TGTGCCAGCAGCCACTATAGGACCGGGGAGCTGTTTTTT. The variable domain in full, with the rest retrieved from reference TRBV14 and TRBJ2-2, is EAGVTQFPSHSVIEKGQTVTLRCDPISGHDNLYWYRRVMGKEIKFLLHFVKESKQDESGMPNNRFLAERTGGTYSTLKVQPAELEDSGVYFCASSHYRTGELFFGEGSRLTVL.

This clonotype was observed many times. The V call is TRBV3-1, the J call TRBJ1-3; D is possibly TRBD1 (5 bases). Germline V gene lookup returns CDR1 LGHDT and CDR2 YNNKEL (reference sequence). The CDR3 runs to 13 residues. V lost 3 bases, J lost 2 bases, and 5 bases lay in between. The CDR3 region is CASSQGPGNTIYF. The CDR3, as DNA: TGTGCCAGCAGCCAGGGACCTGGAAACACCATATATTTT.

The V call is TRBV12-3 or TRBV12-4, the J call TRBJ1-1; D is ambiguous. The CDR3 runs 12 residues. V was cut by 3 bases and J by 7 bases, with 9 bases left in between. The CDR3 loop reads CASSLSGNEAFF. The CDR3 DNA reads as TGTGCCAGCAGTTTGTCCGGGAATGAAGCTTTCTTT.

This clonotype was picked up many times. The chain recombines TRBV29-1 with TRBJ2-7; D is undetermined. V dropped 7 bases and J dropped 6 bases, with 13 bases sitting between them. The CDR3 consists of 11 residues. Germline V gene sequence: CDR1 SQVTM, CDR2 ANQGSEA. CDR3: CSADIRTEQYF. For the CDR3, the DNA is TGCAGCGCGGATATTCGAACCGAGCAGTACTTC.

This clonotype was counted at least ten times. The CDR3: CASSLSGNGDGYTF. The CDR3 bases are TGTGCCAGCAGTTTATCGGGAAATGGTGATGGCTACACCTTC. This chain links TRBV27 with TRBJ1-2; no clear D. Germline V lookup: CDR1 MNHEY, CDR2 SMNVEV (reference sequence). The CDR3 is made up of 14 amino acids. Trimming pared 0 bases from V and 6 bases from J, leaving 11 bases between.

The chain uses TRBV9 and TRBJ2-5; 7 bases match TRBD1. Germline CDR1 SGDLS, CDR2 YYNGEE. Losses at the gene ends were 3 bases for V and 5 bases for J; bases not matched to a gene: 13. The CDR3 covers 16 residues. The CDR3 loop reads CASSGSGTGERETQYF. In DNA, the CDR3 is TGTGCCAGCAGCGGATCCGGTACAGGGGAACGGGAGACCCAGTACTTC.

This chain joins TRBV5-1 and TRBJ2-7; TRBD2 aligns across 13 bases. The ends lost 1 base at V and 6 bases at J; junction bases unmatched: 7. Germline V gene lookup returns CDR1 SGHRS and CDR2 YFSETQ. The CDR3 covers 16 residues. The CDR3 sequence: CASSLMAGLAGIEQYF. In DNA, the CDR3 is TGCGCCAGCAGCTTGATGGCGGGACTAGCGGGGATCGAGCAGTACTTC.

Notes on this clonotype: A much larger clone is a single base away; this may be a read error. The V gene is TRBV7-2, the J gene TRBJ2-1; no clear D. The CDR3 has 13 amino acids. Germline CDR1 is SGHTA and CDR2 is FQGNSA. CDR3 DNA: TGTGCCGGCAGCTTAATTGGTTTCAATGAGCAGTTCTTC. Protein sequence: CAGSLIGFNEQFF.

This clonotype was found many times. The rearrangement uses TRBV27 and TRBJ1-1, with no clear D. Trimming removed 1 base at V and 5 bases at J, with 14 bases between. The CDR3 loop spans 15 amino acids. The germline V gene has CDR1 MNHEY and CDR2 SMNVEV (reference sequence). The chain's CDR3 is CASSLFYRLGTEAFF. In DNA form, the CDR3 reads TGTGCCAGCAGTTTATTTTACCGGTTGGGGACTGAAGCTTTCTTT.

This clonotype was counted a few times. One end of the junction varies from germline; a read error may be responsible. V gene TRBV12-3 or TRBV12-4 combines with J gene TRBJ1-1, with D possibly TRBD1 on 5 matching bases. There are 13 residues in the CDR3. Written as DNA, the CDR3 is TGTGCCAGCATCTCGACCGCTAGGGGTGAAGCTTCCTTT. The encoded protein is CASISTARGEASF.

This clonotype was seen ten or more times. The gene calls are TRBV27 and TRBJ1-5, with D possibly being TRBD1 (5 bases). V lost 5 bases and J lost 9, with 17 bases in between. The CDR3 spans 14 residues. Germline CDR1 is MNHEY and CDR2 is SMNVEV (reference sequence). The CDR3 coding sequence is TGTGCCAGCAGTCCAACAGGTCATTCTCGGCCCCAGCATTTT. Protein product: CASSPTGHSRPQHF.

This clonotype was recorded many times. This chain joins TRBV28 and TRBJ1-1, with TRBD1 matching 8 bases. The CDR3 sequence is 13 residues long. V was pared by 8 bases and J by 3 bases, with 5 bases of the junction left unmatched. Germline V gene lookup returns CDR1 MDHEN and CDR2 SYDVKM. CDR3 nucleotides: TGTGCCAGCGGCCAGGGGGCGTACACTGAAGCTTTCTTT. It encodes CASGQGAYTEAFF.

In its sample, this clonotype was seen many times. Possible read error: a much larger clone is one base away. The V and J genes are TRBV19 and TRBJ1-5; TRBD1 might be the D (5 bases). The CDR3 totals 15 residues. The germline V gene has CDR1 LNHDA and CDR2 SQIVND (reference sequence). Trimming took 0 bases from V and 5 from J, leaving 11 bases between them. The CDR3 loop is CASSIDWQGHQPQHF. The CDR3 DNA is TGTGCCAGTAGTATAGATTGGCAGGGTCATCAGCCCCAGCATTTT.

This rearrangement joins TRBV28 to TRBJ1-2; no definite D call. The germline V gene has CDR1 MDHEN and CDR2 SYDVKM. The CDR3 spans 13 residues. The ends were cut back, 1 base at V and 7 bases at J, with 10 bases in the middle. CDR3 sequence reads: CASSLFRGSGYTF. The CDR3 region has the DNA TGTGCCAGCAGTTTATTCCGGGGTTCTGGCTACACCTTC.

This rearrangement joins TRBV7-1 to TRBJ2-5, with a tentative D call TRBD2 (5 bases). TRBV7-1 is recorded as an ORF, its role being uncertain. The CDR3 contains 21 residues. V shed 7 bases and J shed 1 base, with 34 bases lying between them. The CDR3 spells CASITPSLFDYARGGQETQYF. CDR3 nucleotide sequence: TGTGCCAGCATCACTCCTAGCCTTTTTGACTACGCCCGAGGCGGCCAAGAGACCCAGTACTTC.

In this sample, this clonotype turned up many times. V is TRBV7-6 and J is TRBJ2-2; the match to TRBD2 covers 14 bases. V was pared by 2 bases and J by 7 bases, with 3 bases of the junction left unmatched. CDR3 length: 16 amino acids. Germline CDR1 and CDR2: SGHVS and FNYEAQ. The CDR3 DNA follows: TGTGCCAGCAGCTTATTCGGACTAGCGGGAGGCGGGGAGCTGTTTTTT. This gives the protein CASSLFGLAGGGELFF.

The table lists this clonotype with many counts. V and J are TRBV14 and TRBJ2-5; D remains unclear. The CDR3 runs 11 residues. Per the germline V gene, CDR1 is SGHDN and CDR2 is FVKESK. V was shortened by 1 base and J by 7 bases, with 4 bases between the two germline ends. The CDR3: CASSQVGTQYF. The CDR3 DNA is TGTGCCAGCAGCCAAGTTGGGACCCAGTACTTC.

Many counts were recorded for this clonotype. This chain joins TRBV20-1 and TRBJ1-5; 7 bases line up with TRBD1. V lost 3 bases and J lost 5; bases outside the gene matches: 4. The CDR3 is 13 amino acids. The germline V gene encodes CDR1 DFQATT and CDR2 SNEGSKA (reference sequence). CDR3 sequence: CSARDRPDQPQHF. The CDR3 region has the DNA TGCAGTGCTAGGGACAGGCCCGATCAGCCCCAGCATTTT.